These 17 T cell receptor beta chains originate from one sample sequenced in a study of blood T cell repertoires in COVID-19 (TCRdb year 2020). The receptor library was made with the immunoSEQ multiplex PCR assay. TCRdb holds this immuneACCESS table with in-frame rearrangements only. Some clones are missing; in checked studies, unresolved V genes explain under half, and the rest has no known cause. The sample records 70,000 to 90,000 clones, more than 80% of which are singletons. Over 15% of the sample lies in the top ten. The material sequenced was peripheral blood. These receptors originate from a woman in her sixties or seventies with acute or convalescent COVID-19.

The rearrangement uses TRBV10-3 and TRBJ2-3, with 12 bases aligning to TRBD1. Germline V gene data show CDR1 as ENHRY and CDR2 as SYGVKD. The CDR3 has 17 amino acids. J was trimmed by 4 bases and V by 5 bases; bases with no gene match: 10. CDR3 sequence reads: CAISPGQGAQVPDTQYF. For the CDR3, the DNA is TGTGCCATCAGTCCGGGACAGGGGGCGCAGGTCCCAGATACGCAGTATTTT.

The V call is TRBV18, the J call TRBJ2-2, with 8 bases matching TRBD1. Losses at the gene ends were 3 bases for V and 4 bases for J; bases not matched to a gene: 7. Looked up from germline, CDR1 is KGHSH and CDR2 is LQKENI. The CDR3 has 16 amino acids. The DNA for the CDR3 is TGTGCCAGCTCACCTCAGGGGGCATTGTCCACCGGGGAGCTGTTTTTT. Encoded protein: CASSPQGALSTGELFF.

V usage is TRBV15 and J usage is TRBJ2-7; 8 bases fit TRBD1. V gave up 0 bases and J gave up 2 bases; unmatched junction bases: 6. Germline V gives CDR1 LNHNV, CDR2 YYDKDF (reference sequence). The CDR3 runs to 16 residues. This CDR3 is CATSRDDWTGTYEQYV. The CDR3 bases are TGTGCCACCAGCAGAGATGATTGGACAGGGACCTACGAGCAGTACGTC.

The chain couples TRBV29-1 to TRBJ1-4; 8 positions agree with TRBD1. The germline V gene encodes CDR1 SQVTM and CDR2 ANQGSEA. J lost 3 bases, V lost 4 bases, and 1 base had no gene match. The CDR3 extends over 13 amino acids. CDR3: CSVVQGANEKLFF. CDR3 sequence (DNA): TGCAGCGTTGTACAGGGGGCTAATGAAAAACTGTTTTTT.

The chain carries TRBV3-1 (or the pseudogene TRBV3-2) and TRBJ1-4, with D possibly TRBD1 on 5 matching bases. The CDR3 is made up of 11 amino acids. Germline CDR1 reads LGHDT; CDR2 reads YNNKEL (reference sequence). Trimming left V 8 bases short and J 7 bases short, with 8 bases between. In DNA, the CDR3 is TGTGCCAGCGTGGACACTGAAAAACTGTTTTTT. Its protein is CASVDTEKLFF.

J is TRBJ2-1 and V is TRBV14; TRBD1 matches 9 bases. This CDR3 spans 14 amino acids. The germline CDR1 and CDR2 sequences are SGHDN and FVKESK. Losses at the gene ends were 5 bases for V and 8 bases for J; bases not matched to a gene: 7. CDR3 nucleotides: TGTGCCAGCAGCGACCGGGACAGGGTCCATGAGCAGTTCTTC. This sequence encodes CASSDRDRVHEQFF.

The gene calls are TRBV24-1 and TRBJ2-1; TRBD1 aligns across 7 bases. V was clipped by 8 bases and J by 6 bases; unmatched bases: 6. This CDR3 region has 13 residues. Germline V gives CDR1 KGHDR, CDR2 SFDVKD. DNA for the CDR3: TGTGCCACCACCGACGACAGGGTCAATGAGCAGTTCTTC. Its protein product is CATTDDRVNEQFF.

The V gene is TRBV7-8, the J gene TRBJ2-1; TRBD1 aligns across 7 bases. J was trimmed by 6 bases and V by 0 bases; bases with no gene match: 8. CDR3 length: 16 amino acids. CDR1 is SGHVS and CDR2 is FQNEAQ in the germline V gene. This chain's CDR3 is CASSLATGLPSNEQFF. DNA for the CDR3: TGTGCCAGCAGCTTAGCGACAGGGCTCCCTAGCAATGAGCAGTTCTTC.

The rearrangement uses TRBV14 and TRBJ2-3; a possible D gene is TRBD2 (6 bases). The CDR3 is 16 amino acids. Trimming cost V 1 base and J 0 bases, with 11 bases left between them. Germline assignment: CDR1 SGHDN and CDR2 FVKESK. CDR3 DNA: TGTGCCAGCAGCCAAGGCGGGGAATCTAGCACAGATACGCAGTATTTT. This translates into CASSQGGESSTDTQYF.

This chain connects TRBV7-9 to TRBJ2-3; perhaps TRBD2 as D (6 bases). Germline CDR1 reads SEHNR; CDR2 reads FQNEAQ (reference sequence). The CDR3 is made up of 12 amino acids. Trimming left V 3 bases short and J 11 bases short, with 12 bases between. DNA for the CDR3: TGTGCCAGCAGCTTCGAGGGCGGGATGCAGTATTTT. Its protein product is CASSFEGGMQYF.

This chain links TRBV7-9 with TRBJ1-2; 9 nucleotides match TRBD1. There are 13 residues in the CDR3. The J segment lost 4 bases and the V segment lost 8 bases, leaving 5 bases of the junction unmatched. Germline assignment: CDR1 SEHNR and CDR2 FQNEAQ (reference sequence). The CDR3 DNA reads TGTGCCAGCGGACAGGGGCCCCTCTATGGCTACACCTTC. It is translated as CASGQGPLYGYTF.

The chain employs TRBV6-5 and TRBJ1-2, with a possible D match to TRBD1 (6 bases). Germline CDR1 MNHEY, CDR2 SVGAGI. CDR3 size: 14 residues. Trimming left V 6 bases short and J 0 bases short, with 11 bases between. CDR3 bases: TGTGCCAGCAGCCGGGACACCTCTAACTATGGCTACACCTTC. Translation gives CASSRDTSNYGYTF.

The chain couples TRBV14 to TRBJ1-1, with a tentative D call TRBD1 (6 bases). Germline-derived CDR1 and CDR2 are SGHDN and FVKESK. The CDR3 has 13 amino acids. The ends were cut back, 4 bases at V and 0 bases at J, with 6 bases in the middle. This CDR3 is CASSRQVNTEAFF. The CDR3 DNA reads TGTGCCAGCAGCCGACAGGTGAACACTGAAGCTTTCTTT.

The V call is TRBV29-1, the J call TRBJ1-1; no definite D call. Germline values: CDR1 SQVTM, CDR2 ANQGSEA. The ends were cut back, 5 bases at V and 0 bases at J, with 22 bases in the middle. This CDR3 region has 17 residues. In DNA form, the CDR3 reads TGCAGCGTTCGATGGCCGCAAGACATGAGACTGAACACTGAAGCTTTCTTT. Translation: CSVRWPQDMRLNTEAFF.

V usage is TRBV18 and J usage is TRBJ1-5, with TRBD1 matching 7 bases. The CDR3 sequence is 16 residues long. The V segment lost 4 bases and the J segment 0 bases; nucleotides outside the gene matches: 6. Germline V gives CDR1 KGHSH, CDR2 LQKENI. CDR3 in amino acids: CASSLLGTDSNQPQHF. For the CDR3, the DNA is TGTGCCAGCTCACTCCTCGGGACAGATAGCAATCAGCCCCAGCATTTT.

V usage is TRBV5-4 and J usage is TRBJ1-1, with TRBD1 matching 8 bases. The CDR3 totals 16 residues. CDR1 SGHNT and CDR2 YYREEE come from the germline V gene (reference sequence). Losses at the gene ends were 4 bases for V and 1 base for J; bases not matched to a gene: 9. This CDR3 is CASSVDRGMGNTEAFF. CDR3 nucleotides: TGTGCCAGCAGCGTAGACAGGGGTATGGGGAACACTGAAGCTTTCTTT.

This chain links TRBV6-5 with TRBJ2-7; D possibly corresponds to TRBD1 (5 bases). The CDR3 is 13 residues long. The germline V gene has CDR1 MNHEY and CDR2 SVGAGI. Trimming removed 8 bases from V and 4 bases from J, with 15 bases in between. CDR3 coding DNA: TGTGCCAGCTCAAGAACAGGAATTTACGAGCAGTACGTC. Its translation is CASSRTGIYEQYV.